The subject of this entry is one T cell receptor (beta chain). The data were taken from a study of naive and memory T cell subsets. Alpha and beta constant region primers primed reverse transcription for blood and skin samples. Each CDR3 protein is one row after TCRdb ran MiXCR on the 5' RACE reads. The sample contains just over 25,000 distinct CDR3 sequences, roughly 23% of which appear only once. Germline CDR1 and CDR2: SQVTM and ANQGSEA. The CDR3 has 11 amino acids. V dropped 5 bases and J dropped 5 bases, with 9 bases sitting between them. Whole-blood samples were 2.5 to 3 ml of peripheral blood from healthy adult volunteers.

V and J are TRBV29-1 and TRBJ1-1; no reliable D call. The receptor's source is a female donor in good health. The DNA for the CDR3 is TGCAGCGTTAGAGGGTTGACTGAAGCTTTCTTT. The encoded protein is CSVRGLTEAFF.